This T cell receptor beta chain was identified during a study of cytomegalovirus exposure and HLA in healthy donors. Study-wide results and limits: Altogether, 150 to 200 TCR beta chains were recorded as cytomegalovirus-associated. Published work reported that the classifier diagnosed cytomegalovirus status with high specificity and sensitivity. First-cohort TCR clusters tended to co-occur in the roughly 130 validation repertoires, a later analysis found.

On this clone itself: Its antigen is not known.

Sequencing was performed with immunoSEQ multiplex PCR; in TCRdb, only in-frame clones are kept and a portion is missing. This repertoire shows 68,000 or so clones, around 93% found once; its top ten account for just over 3%. The receptor was derived from a man aged 18 to 29 in good health and CMV-seronegative. Sequencing used PBMCs.

The CDR3 loop is CASSVTGGYGYTF. The CDR3 coding sequence is TGTGCCAGCAGTGTGACAGGGGGCTATGGCTACACCTTC. The J gene is TRBJ1-2, the V gene TRBV2; the match to TRBD1 covers 9 bases. CDR1 and CDR2 from the germline V gene are SNHLY and FYNNEI. J was trimmed by 4 bases and V by 4 bases; bases with no gene match: 1. This CDR3 spans 13 amino acids.